These T cell receptor beta chains were read from a single sample in a study of blood T cell repertoires in COVID-19. Method: immunoSEQ multiplex PCR; TCRdb's copy keeps in-frame clones and lacks some. The sample consists of approximately 150,000 clones, more than 75% of them appearing once. The sequencing sample was made of peripheral blood. Source of these receptors: a middle-aged man who had recovered from COVID-19. Each CDR3 is given with its conserved first and last residue. The D gene is left open where the match is weak. Rows give clone size only sometimes, using once, few, many, or a class for an expanded clone.

v_call: TRBV9; j_call: TRBJ2-3; clone_size: .; d_call: .; cdr3_aa: CASSLSGSTDTQYF; cdr3_nt: TGTGCCAGCAGCCTGAGCGGTAGCACAGATACGCAGTATTTT
v_call: TRBV3-1/TRBV3-2; j_call: TRBJ2-5; clone_size: few; d_call: .; cdr3_aa: CASSQGATQETQYF; cdr3_nt: TGTGCCAGCAGCCAAGGGGCCACACAAGAGACCCAGTACTTC
v_call: TRBV2; j_call: TRBJ2-3; clone_size: .; d_call: TRBD2; cdr3_aa: CASSRGLAGSTDTQYF; cdr3_nt: TGTGCCAGCAGCCGCGGGCTAGCGGGTAGCACAGATACGCAGTATTTT
v_call: TRBV18; j_call: TRBJ1-1; clone_size: .; d_call: TRBD1; cdr3_aa: CASSPDRGAEAFF; cdr3_nt: TGTGCCAGCTCACCGGACAGGGGCGCTGAAGCTTTCTTT
v_call: TRBV2; j_call: TRBJ2-3; clone_size: .; d_call: .; cdr3_aa: CASSVRLASTDTQYF; cdr3_nt: TGTGCCAGCAGTGTTCGGCTAGCTAGCACAGATACGCAGTATTTT
v_call: TRBV7-2; j_call: TRBJ1-2; clone_size: few; d_call: TRBD1; cdr3_aa: CASSFQGVDGYTF; cdr3_nt: TGTGCCAGCAGCTTTCAGGGGGTAGATGGCTACACCTTC
v_call: TRBV7-6; j_call: TRBJ1-1; clone_size: once; d_call: TRBD1; cdr3_aa: CASSLGTGLHTEAFF; cdr3_nt: TGTGCCAGCAGCTTAGGGACAGGGCTACACACTGAAGCTTTCTTT
v_call: TRBV6-5; j_call: TRBJ2-4; clone_size: .; d_call: TRBD1; cdr3_aa: CASRDRGESKNIQYF; cdr3_nt: TGTGCCAGCAGGGACAGGGGTGAATCCAAAAACATTCAGTACTTC
v_call: TRBV5-1; j_call: TRBJ2-6; clone_size: .; d_call: TRBD1; cdr3_aa: CASSPDRGYSGANVLTF; cdr3_nt: TGCGCCAGCAGCCCTGACAGGGGATACTCTGGGGCCAACGTCCTGACTTTC
v_call: TRBV5-1; j_call: TRBJ1-4; clone_size: .; d_call: .; cdr3_aa: CASSKGGRTTATNEKLFF; cdr3_nt: TGCGCCAGCAGCAAGGGGGGGAGAACGACTGCAACTAATGAAAAACTGTTTTTT
v_call: TRBV6-1; j_call: TRBJ1-6; clone_size: once; d_call: .; cdr3_aa: CASSEAYGNSPLHF; cdr3_nt: TGTGCCAGCAGTGAAGCCTACGGTAATTCACCCCTCCACTTT
v_call: TRBV29-1; j_call: TRBJ2-5; clone_size: .; d_call: TRBD1; cdr3_aa: CSVTDRGDGTQYF; cdr3_nt: TGCAGCGTTACCGACAGGGGGGACGGGACCCAGTACTTC
v_call: TRBV6-5; j_call: TRBJ1-3; clone_size: .; d_call: .; cdr3_aa: CASSQRQDLGNTIYF; cdr3_nt: TGTGCCAGCAGTCAAAGACAAGACCTGGGAAACACCATATATTTT
v_call: TRBV19; j_call: TRBJ1-5; clone_size: .; d_call: .; cdr3_aa: CASSMSAETQPQHF; cdr3_nt: TGTGCCAGTAGTATGAGTGCGGAGACTCAGCCCCAGCATTTT
v_call: TRBV19; j_call: TRBJ2-1; clone_size: .; d_call: TRBD2; cdr3_aa: CASSGLAGGYNEQFF; cdr3_nt: TGTGCCAGTAGCGGGCTAGCGGGGGGTTACAATGAGCAGTTCTTC
v_call: TRBV4-1; j_call: TRBJ2-3; clone_size: once; d_call: TRBD2; cdr3_aa: CASSVAGSTDTQYF; cdr3_nt: TGCGCCAGCAGCGTAGCGGGAAGCACAGATACGCAGTATTTT
v_call: TRBV7-2; j_call: TRBJ1-4; clone_size: once; d_call: .; cdr3_aa: CASSLVTGPGEKLFF; cdr3_nt: TGTGCCAGCAGCTTAGTAACAGGGCCCGGTGAAAAACTGTTTTTT
v_call: TRBV6-5; j_call: TRBJ1-2; clone_size: .; d_call: TRBD1; cdr3_aa: CASRRGQGDGYTF; cdr3_nt: TGTGCCAGCAGACGCGGACAGGGGGATGGCTACACCTTC
v_call: TRBV14; j_call: TRBJ2-2; clone_size: .; d_call: .; cdr3_aa: CASSQRRDSGPGELFF; cdr3_nt: TGTGCCAGCAGCCAACGCCGGGACAGCGGGCCCGGGGAGCTGTTTTTT
v_call: TRBV5-1; j_call: TRBJ2-2; clone_size: .; d_call: .; cdr3_aa: CASSLSQGHTGELFF; cdr3_nt: TGCGCCAGCAGCTTGTCACAGGGTCACACCGGGGAGCTGTTTTTT
v_call: TRBV15; j_call: TRBJ2-5; clone_size: .; d_call: .; cdr3_aa: CATSRVRGQETQYF; cdr3_nt: TGTGCCACCAGCAGAGTACGCGGGCAAGAGACCCAGTACTTC
v_call: TRBV9; j_call: TRBJ2-2; clone_size: .; d_call: TRBD1; cdr3_aa: CASSARTGGNTGELFF; cdr3_nt: TGTGCCAGCAGCGCTAGGACAGGAGGGAACACCGGGGAGCTGTTTTTT
v_call: TRBV19; j_call: TRBJ2-2; clone_size: .; d_call: TRBD2; cdr3_aa: CASSITSGGAGSGELFF; cdr3_nt: TGTGCCAGTAGCATTACTAGCGGGGGGGCCGGAAGCGGGGAGCTGTTTTTT
v_call: TRBV7-9; j_call: TRBJ2-5; clone_size: .; d_call: .; cdr3_aa: CASHHSGQAYQETQYF; cdr3_nt: TGTGCCAGCCATCATAGCGGACAGGCGTACCAAGAGACCCAGTACTTC
v_call: TRBV4-1; j_call: TRBJ1-1; clone_size: .; d_call: TRBD1; cdr3_aa: CASSHIGRGPTEAFF; cdr3_nt: TGCGCCAGCAGCCATATTGGCAGGGGGCCCACTGAAGCTTTCTTT
v_call: TRBV9; j_call: TRBJ2-2; clone_size: .; d_call: .; cdr3_aa: CASSVTDGGPPNTGELFF; cdr3_nt: TGTGCCAGCAGCGTGACGGATGGGGGCCCCCCGAACACCGGGGAGCTGTTTTTT
v_call: TRBV24-1; j_call: TRBJ1-6; clone_size: .; d_call: .; cdr3_aa: CATSNRHPGFPLHF; cdr3_nt: TGTGCCACCAGTAACAGACACCCGGGGTTCCCCCTCCACTTT
v_call: TRBV5-1; j_call: TRBJ2-1; clone_size: .; d_call: TRBD1; cdr3_aa: CASSSRGSSYNEQFF; cdr3_nt: TGCGCCAGCAGCTCCAGGGGGAGCTCCTACAATGAGCAGTTCTTC
v_call: TRBV6-5; j_call: TRBJ1-6; clone_size: .; d_call: TRBD1; cdr3_aa: CASSRDRERSPLHF; cdr3_nt: TGTGCCAGCAGCCGCGACAGGGAGCGATCACCCCTCCACTTT
v_call: TRBV7-8; j_call: TRBJ2-5; clone_size: few; d_call: .; cdr3_aa: CASSLLEETQYF; cdr3_nt: TGTGCCAGCAGCTTATTGGAGGAGACCCAGTACTTC
v_call: TRBV2; j_call: TRBJ2-1; clone_size: .; d_call: .; cdr3_aa: CASKVPNRARNEQFF; cdr3_nt: TGTGCCAGCAAGGTCCCGAACAGGGCGCGCAATGAGCAGTTCTTC
v_call: TRBV7-8; j_call: TRBJ1-2; clone_size: .; d_call: TRBD1; cdr3_aa: CASSPDRGQGYTF; cdr3_nt: TGTGCCAGCAGCCCAGACAGGGGGCAAGGCTACACCTTC
v_call: TRBV4-1; j_call: TRBJ1-4; clone_size: .; d_call: .; cdr3_aa: CASSQVPLTENEKLFF; cdr3_nt: TGCGCCAGCAGCCAAGTTCCCCTGACAGAAAATGAAAAACTGTTTTTT
v_call: TRBV7-9; j_call: TRBJ2-1; clone_size: .; d_call: TRBD2; cdr3_aa: CASSRTSAGYYNEQFF; cdr3_nt: TGTGCCAGCAGCCGAACTAGCGCGGGTTACTACAATGAGCAGTTCTTC
v_call: TRBV7-3; j_call: TRBJ2-1; clone_size: .; d_call: TRBD2; cdr3_aa: CASSPRTSGGYNEQFF; cdr3_nt: TGTGCCAGCAGCCCACGGACTAGCGGGGGTTACAATGAGCAGTTCTTC
v_call: TRBV7-2; j_call: TRBJ2-7; clone_size: .; d_call: .; cdr3_aa: CASSVHSYTYEQYF; cdr3_nt: TGTGCCAGCAGCGTTCACAGTTATACCTACGAGCAGTACTTC
v_call: TRBV4-1; j_call: TRBJ1-1; clone_size: .; d_call: .; cdr3_aa: CASSQHPKRTEAFF; cdr3_nt: TGCGCCAGCAGCCAACATCCTAAGAGGACTGAAGCTTTCTTT
v_call: TRBV5-6; j_call: TRBJ1-2; clone_size: .; d_call: .; cdr3_aa: CASSLQSANYGYTF; cdr3_nt: TGTGCCAGCAGCTTGCAGTCAGCTAACTATGGCTACACCTTC
v_call: TRBV19; j_call: TRBJ2-5; clone_size: .; d_call: .; cdr3_aa: CASSINVGLEETQYF; cdr3_nt: TGTGCCAGTAGTATAAATGTCGGACTGGAAGAGACCCAGTACTTC
v_call: TRBV11-1; j_call: TRBJ1-1; clone_size: .; d_call: TRBD1; cdr3_aa: CASSFPPTGLNTEAFF; cdr3_nt: TGTGCCAGCAGCTTCCCCCCGACAGGGTTGAACACTGAAGCTTTCTTT
v_call: TRBV5-1; j_call: TRBJ1-2; clone_size: .; d_call: .; cdr3_aa: CASSLDSTYGYTF; cdr3_nt: TGCGCCAGCAGCTTGGACAGTACCTATGGCTACACCTTC
v_call: TRBV10-3; j_call: TRBJ1-1; clone_size: .; d_call: TRBD1; cdr3_aa: CAISIQGQNTEAFF; cdr3_nt: TGTGCCATCAGTATACAGGGGCAGAACACTGAAGCTTTCTTT